The rows below give T cell receptor beta chains drawn from one sample of a study of radiation and T cells in renal cell carcinoma. The assay was immunoSEQ multiplex PCR, and TCRdb's table has in-frame clones only and misses some. This table holds roughly 130,000 clones, around nine tenths found once. The input for sequencing was blood, taken from a patient whose treatment included radiotherapy and nephrectomy. The source is a woman aged 70-85 years with renal cell carcinoma. Both conserved end residues are part of each CDR3. D genes are given only for firm matches. Some rows have no size entry. The others give once, few or many, or a class for an expanded clone.

d_gene	abundance	v_gene	len	j_gene	CDR3nt	CDR3aa
TRBD2	-	TRBV9	12	TRBJ2-7	TGTGCCAGCAGCGTAGACGGGAGGGAGCAGTACTTC	CASSVDGREQYF
-	few	TRBV6-6	14	TRBJ1-6	TGTGCCAGCAGTTACGACAGCTATAATTCACCCCTCCACTTT	CASSYDSYNSPLHF
-	few	TRBV28	12	TRBJ1-1	TGTGCCAGCCGGACACTGAACACTGAAGCTTTCTTT	CASRTLNTEAFF
-	-	TRBV21-1	15	TRBJ1-4	TGTGCCAGCGGAAATTGGGACAGGGGAAGCGAAAAACTGTTTTTT	CASGNWDRGSEKLFF
-	-	TRBV6-1	14	TRBJ1-2	TGTGCCAGCAGTGAAGGAGGCAGGGGCGATGGCTACACCTTC	CASSEGGRGDGYTF
TRBD1	-	TRBV7-9	15	TRBJ2-1	TGTGCCAGCAGCTTAAGTGTGGGACAGTACAATGAGCAGTTCTTC	CASSLSVGQYNEQFF
-	-	TRBV4-3	15	TRBJ2-3	TGCGCCAGCAGCCGCTCGGGGGCCACTGGGGATACGCAGTATTTT	CASSRSGATGDTQYF
-	-	TRBV5-6	18	TRBJ2-2	TGTGCCAGCAGCTTCTGGAGTCTCCTAACCGCGAACACCGGGGAGCTGTTTTTT	CASSFWSLLTANTGELFF
TRBD1	-	TRBV27	14	TRBJ1-1	TGTGCCAGCAGCCAGGGGGCTTCGGGCACTGAAGCTTTCTTT	CASSQGASGTEAFF
-	-	TRBV19	16	TRBJ2-6	TGTGCCAGTAGGCAGGACAGCCTCTCTGGGGCCAACGTCCTGACTTTC	CASRQDSLSGANVLTF
-	-	TRBV9	14	TRBJ2-2	TGTGCCAGCAGCGTAGAGGTGAACACCGGGGAGCTGTTTTTT	CASSVEVNTGELFF
-	-	TRBV30	14	TRBJ1-6	TGTGCCTGGAGAAAACTTGTGACAATTCACCCCCTCCACTTT	CAWRKLVTIHPLHF
-	few	TRBV13	13	TRBJ2-3	TGTGCCAGCAGCTCCCGGCCCACAGATACGCAGTATTTT	CASSSRPTDTQYF
TRBD1	-	TRBV5-1	17	TRBJ1-6	TGCGCCAGCAGCAAAACCCCGGGACAGGGATCCGATTCACCCCTCCACTTT	CASSKTPGQGSDSPLHF
TRBD1	-	TRBV20-1	11	TRBJ1-1	TGCAGTGCCGACAGGGGAGGTGAAGCTTTCTTT	CSADRGGEAFF
-	-	TRBV5-3	16	TRBJ2-5	TGTGCCAGAAGCTTTAGGTCTAGAAGGCCTCTTGGGACCCAGTACTTC	CARSFRSRRPLGTQYF
-	-	TRBV29-1	9	TRBJ1-2	TGCAGCGTTTACTATGGCTACACCTTC	CSVYYGYTF
-	-	TRBV7-2	13	TRBJ1-1	TGTGCCAGCAGCTTCCCGGTGAACACTGAAGCTTTCTTT	CASSFPVNTEAFF
-	once	TRBV4-3	12	TRBJ1-2	TGCGCCAGCAGCCGCGACAACTATGGCTACACCTTC	CASSRDNYGYTF